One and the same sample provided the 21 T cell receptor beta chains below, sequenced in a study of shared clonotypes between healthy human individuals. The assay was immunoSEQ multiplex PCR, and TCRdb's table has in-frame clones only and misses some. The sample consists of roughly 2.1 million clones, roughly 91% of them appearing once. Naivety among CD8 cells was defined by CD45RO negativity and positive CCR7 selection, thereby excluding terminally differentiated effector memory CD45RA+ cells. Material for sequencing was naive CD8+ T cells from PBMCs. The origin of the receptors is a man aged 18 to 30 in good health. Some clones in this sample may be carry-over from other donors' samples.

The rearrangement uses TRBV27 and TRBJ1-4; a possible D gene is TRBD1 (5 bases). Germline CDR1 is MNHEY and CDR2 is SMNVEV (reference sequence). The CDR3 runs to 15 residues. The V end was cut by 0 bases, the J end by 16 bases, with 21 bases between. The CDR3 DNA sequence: TGTGCCAGCAGTTTATCTGGGACGGGAAGCACCCCTTGGTTTTTT. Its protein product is CASSLSGTGSTPWFF.

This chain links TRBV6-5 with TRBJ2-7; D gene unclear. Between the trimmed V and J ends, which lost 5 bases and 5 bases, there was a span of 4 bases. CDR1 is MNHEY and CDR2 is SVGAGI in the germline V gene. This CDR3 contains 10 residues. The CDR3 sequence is CASSENEQYF. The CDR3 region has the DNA TGTGCCAGCAGTGAAAACGAGCAGTACTTC.

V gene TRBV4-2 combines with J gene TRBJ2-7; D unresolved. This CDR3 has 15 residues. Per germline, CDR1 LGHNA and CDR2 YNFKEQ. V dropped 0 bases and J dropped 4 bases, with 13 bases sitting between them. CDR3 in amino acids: CASSQEVWGSYEQYF. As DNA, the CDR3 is TGTGCCAGCAGCCAAGAGGTGTGGGGTTCTTACGAGCAGTACTTC.

CDR3 DNA sequence: TGTGCCAGCAGCCCGGGACACCGCACAGATACGCAGTATTTT. This gives the protein CASSPGHRTDTQYF. The genes are TRBV6-6 and TRBJ2-3; D might be TRBD1 (6 bases). The CDR3 covers 14 residues. Trimming stripped 6 bases from V and 1 base from J, with 11 bases between. Germline-derived CDR1 and CDR2 are MNHNY and SVGAGI (reference sequence).

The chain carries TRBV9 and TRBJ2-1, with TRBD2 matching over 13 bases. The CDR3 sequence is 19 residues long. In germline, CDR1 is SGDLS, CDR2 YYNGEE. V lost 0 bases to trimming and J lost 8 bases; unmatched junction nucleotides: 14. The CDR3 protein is CASSVATSSGTSGKYEQFF. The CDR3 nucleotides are TGTGCCAGCAGCGTAGCTACCTCGTCCGGGACTAGCGGGAAATATGAGCAGTTCTTC.

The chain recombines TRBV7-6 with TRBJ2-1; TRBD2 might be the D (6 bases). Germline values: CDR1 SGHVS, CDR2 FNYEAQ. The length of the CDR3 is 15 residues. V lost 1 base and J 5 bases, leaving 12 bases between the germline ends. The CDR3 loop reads CASSLGSGEDNEQFF. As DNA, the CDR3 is TGTGCCAGCAGCTTAGGTAGCGGTGAAGACAATGAGCAGTTCTTC.

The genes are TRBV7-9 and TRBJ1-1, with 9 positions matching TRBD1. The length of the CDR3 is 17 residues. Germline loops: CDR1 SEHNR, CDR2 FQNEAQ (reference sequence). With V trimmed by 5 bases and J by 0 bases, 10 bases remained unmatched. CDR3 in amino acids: CASSPVPGQGLNTEAFF. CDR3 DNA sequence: TGTGCCAGCAGCCCTGTCCCGGGACAGGGCTTGAACACTGAAGCTTTCTTT.

CDR3 DNA sequence: TGTGCCAGCAGCGCGACTAGCGGACCATACTACGAGCAGTACTTC. This gives the protein CASSATSGPYYEQYF. The rearrangement uses TRBV9 and TRBJ2-7, with TRBD2 matching over 9 bases. The CDR3 is 15 residues long. Germline V CDR1 and CDR2: SGDLS, YYNGEE. The J segment lost 3 bases and the V segment lost 3 bases, leaving 7 bases of the junction unmatched.

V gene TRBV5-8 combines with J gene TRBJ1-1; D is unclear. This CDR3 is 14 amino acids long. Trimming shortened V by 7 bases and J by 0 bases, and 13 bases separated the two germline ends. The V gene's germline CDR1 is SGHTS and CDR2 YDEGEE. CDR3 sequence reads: CASLSEIMNTEAFF. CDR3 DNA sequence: TGTGCCAGCTTGTCCGAGATAATGAACACTGAAGCTTTCTTT.

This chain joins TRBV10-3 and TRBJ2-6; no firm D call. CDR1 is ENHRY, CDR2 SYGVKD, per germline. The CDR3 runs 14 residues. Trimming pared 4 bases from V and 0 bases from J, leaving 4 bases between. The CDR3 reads CAISADSGANVLTF. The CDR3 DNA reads TGTGCCATCAGTGCCGACTCTGGGGCCAACGTCCTGACTTTC.

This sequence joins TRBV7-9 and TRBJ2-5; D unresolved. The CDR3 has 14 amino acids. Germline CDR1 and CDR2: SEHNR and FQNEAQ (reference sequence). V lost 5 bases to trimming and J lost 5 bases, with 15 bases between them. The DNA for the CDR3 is TGTGCCAGCAGCCCGACCTCAGCTAGGGAGACCCAGTACTTC. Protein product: CASSPTSARETQYF.

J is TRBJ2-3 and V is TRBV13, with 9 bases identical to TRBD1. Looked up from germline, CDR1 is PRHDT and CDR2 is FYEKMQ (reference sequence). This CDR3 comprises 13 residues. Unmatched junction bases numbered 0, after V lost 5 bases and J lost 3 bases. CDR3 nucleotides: TGTGCCAGCAGCGGGACAGGGACAGATACGCAGTATTTT. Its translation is CASSGTGTDTQYF.

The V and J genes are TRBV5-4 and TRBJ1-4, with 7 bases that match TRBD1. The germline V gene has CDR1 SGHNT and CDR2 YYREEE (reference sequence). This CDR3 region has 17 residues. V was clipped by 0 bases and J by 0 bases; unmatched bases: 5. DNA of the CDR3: TGTGCCAGCAGCTTGGGGCAGGGGGGGCCAACTAATGAAAAACTGTTTTTT. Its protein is CASSLGQGGPTNEKLFF.

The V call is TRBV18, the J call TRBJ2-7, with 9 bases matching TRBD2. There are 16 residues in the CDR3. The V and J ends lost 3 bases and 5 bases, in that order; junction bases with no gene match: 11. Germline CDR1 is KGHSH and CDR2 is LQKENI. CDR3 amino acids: CASSPLLGGRADEQYF. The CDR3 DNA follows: TGTGCCAGCTCACCCTTGTTGGGCGGGAGGGCCGACGAGCAGTACTTC.

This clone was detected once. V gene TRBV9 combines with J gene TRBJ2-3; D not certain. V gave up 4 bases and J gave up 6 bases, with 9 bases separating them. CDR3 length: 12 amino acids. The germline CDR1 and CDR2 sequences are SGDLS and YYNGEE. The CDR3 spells CASSPQADTQYF. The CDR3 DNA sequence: TGTGCCAGCAGCCCTCAAGCTGATACGCAGTATTTT.

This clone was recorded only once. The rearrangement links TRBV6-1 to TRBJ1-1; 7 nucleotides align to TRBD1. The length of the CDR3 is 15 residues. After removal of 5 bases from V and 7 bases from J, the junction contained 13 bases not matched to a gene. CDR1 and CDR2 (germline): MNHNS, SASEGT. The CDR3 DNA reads TGTGCCAGCAGTAAGGACAGGTTGGGGAGAAGTGAAGCTTTCTTT. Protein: CASSKDRLGRSEAFF.

In nucleotides, the CDR3 is TGTGCCACCGGCGGGACAGGGCGGTACGAGCAGTACTTC. This translates into CATGGTGRYEQYF. J is TRBJ2-7 and V is TRBV25-1; 9 bases match TRBD1. The CDR3 totals 13 residues. Germline lookup yields CDR1 MGHDK and CDR2 SYGVNS. The V gene end was trimmed by 10 bases and the J gene end by 4 bases; junction bases not matched to a gene: 8.

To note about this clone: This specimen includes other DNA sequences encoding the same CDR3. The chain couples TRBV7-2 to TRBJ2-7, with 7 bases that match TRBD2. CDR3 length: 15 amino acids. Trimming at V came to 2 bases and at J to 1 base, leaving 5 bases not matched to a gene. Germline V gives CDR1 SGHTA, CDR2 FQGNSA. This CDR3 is CASSLTGLGSYEQYF. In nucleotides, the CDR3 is TGTGCCAGCAGCTTAACCGGACTAGGGTCCTACGAGCAGTACTTC.

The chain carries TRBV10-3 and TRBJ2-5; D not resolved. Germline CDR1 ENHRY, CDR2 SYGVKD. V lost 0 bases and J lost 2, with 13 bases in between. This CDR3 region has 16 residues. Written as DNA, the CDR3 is TGTGCCATCAGTGAGTCCTTTTCGCCAGATCAAGAGACCCAGTACTTC. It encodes CAISESFSPDQETQYF.

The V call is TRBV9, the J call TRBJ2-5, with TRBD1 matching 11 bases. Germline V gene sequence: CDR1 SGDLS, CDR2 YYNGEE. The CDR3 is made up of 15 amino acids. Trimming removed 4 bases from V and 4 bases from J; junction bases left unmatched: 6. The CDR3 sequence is CASSPSGTGGETQYF. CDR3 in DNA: TGTGCCAGCAGCCCATCCGGGACAGGGGGAGAGACCCAGTACTTC.

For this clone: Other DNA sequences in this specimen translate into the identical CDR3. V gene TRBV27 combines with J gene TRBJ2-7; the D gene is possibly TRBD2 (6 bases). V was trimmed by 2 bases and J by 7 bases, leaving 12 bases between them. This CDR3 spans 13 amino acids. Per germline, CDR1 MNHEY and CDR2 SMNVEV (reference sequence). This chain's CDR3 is CASSLGGAGEQYF. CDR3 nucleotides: TGTGCCAGCAGTTTAGGAGGCGCGGGAGAGCAGTACTTC.